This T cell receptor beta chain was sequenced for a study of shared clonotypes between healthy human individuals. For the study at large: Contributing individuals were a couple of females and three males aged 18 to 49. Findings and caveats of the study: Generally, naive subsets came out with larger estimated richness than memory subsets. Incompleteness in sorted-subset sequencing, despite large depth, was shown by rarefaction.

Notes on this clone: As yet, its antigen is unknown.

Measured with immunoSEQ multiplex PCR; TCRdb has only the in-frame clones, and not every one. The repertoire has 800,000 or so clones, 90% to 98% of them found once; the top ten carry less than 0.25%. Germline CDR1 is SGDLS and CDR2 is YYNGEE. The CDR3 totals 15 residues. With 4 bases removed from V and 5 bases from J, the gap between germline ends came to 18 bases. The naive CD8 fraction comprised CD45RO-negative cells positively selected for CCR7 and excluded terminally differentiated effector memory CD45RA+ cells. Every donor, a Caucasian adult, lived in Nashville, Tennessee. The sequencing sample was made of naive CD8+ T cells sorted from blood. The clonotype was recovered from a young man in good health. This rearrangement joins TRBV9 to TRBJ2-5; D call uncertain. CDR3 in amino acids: CASSPYLADSETQYF. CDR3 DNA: TGTGCCAGCAGCCCCTATTTGGCGGATTCGGAGACCCAGTACTTC.